This is a list of T cell receptor beta chains from one sample in a study of CD8+CD57+ T cells in acquired aplastic anemia. TCRdb recomputed calls from the reads with MiXCR, one row per CDR3 protein. The data contain roughly 200,000 distinct CDR3 sequences, around three fifths of them seen just once; the ten biggest clones take up roughly 61%. Sequences were obtained from sorted CD4+, CD8+, or CD8+CD57+ T cells (not recorded which) from PBMCs. The receptor set was obtained from a human donor with aplastic anemia. Each CDR3 is given with its conserved first and last residue. The D gene is left open where the match is weak. The listing skips clone size in some rows; elsewhere it reads once, few, many or a size class.

CDR3 length: 18; clone size: NA; D gene: TRBD1; J gene: TRBJ2-5; V gene: TRBV25-1; CDR3 protein: CASSVKLVGTGGRKTQYF; CDR3 DNA: TGTGCCAGCAGTGTCAAGCTCGTCGGGACAGGGGGCAGGAAGACCCAGTACTTC
CDR3 length: 14; clone size: NA; D gene: NA; J gene: TRBJ2-2; V gene: TRBV6-4; CDR3 protein: CASMSGANTGELFF; CDR3 DNA: TGTGCCAGCATGTCAGGGGCGAACACCGGGGAGCTGTTTTTT
CDR3 length: 15; clone size: NA; D gene: TRBD2; J gene: TRBJ2-7; V gene: TRBV15; CDR3 protein: CATSRELAGGYEQYF; CDR3 DNA: TGTGCCACCAGCAGAGAACTAGCGGGAGGCTACGAGCAGTACTTC
CDR3 length: 14; clone size: NA; D gene: NA; J gene: TRBJ1-6; V gene: TRBV20-1; CDR3 protein: CSAPDRALGSPLHF; CDR3 DNA: TGCAGTGCTCCGGACAGAGCTTTAGGCTCACCCCTCCACTTT
CDR3 length: 14; clone size: NA; D gene: NA; J gene: TRBJ2-6; V gene: TRBV5-1; CDR3 protein: CASGRSSGANVLTF; CDR3 DNA: TGCGCCAGCGGACGTAGCTCTGGGGCCAACGTCCTGACTTTC
CDR3 length: 14; clone size: once; D gene: TRBD2; J gene: TRBJ2-7; V gene: TRBV7-9; CDR3 protein: CASSQGSGSGEQYF; CDR3 DNA: TGTGCCAGCAGTCAGGGGAGCGGGAGCGGCGAGCAGTACTTC
CDR3 length: 14; clone size: NA; D gene: NA; J gene: TRBJ2-5; V gene: TRBV7-9; CDR3 protein: CASSERTVKETQYF; CDR3 DNA: TGTGCCAGCAGCGAGAGGACAGTAAAAGAGACCCAGTACTTC
CDR3 length: 13; clone size: NA; D gene: NA; J gene: TRBJ1-1; V gene: TRBV19; CDR3 protein: CATSGSMNTEAFF; CDR3 DNA: TGTGCCACCTCGGGTAGTATGAACACTGAAGCTTTCTTT
CDR3 length: 14; clone size: NA; D gene: NA; J gene: TRBJ1-1; V gene: TRBV6-6; CDR3 protein: CASSYSVWTLEAFF; CDR3 DNA: TGTGCCAGCAGTTACTCGGTTTGGACCCTTGAAGCTTTCTTT
CDR3 length: 10; clone size: NA; D gene: NA; J gene: TRBJ1-1; V gene: TRBV20-1; CDR3 protein: CSALWTEAFF; CDR3 DNA: TGCAGTGCTCTCTGGACGGAAGCTTTCTTT
CDR3 length: 16; clone size: NA; D gene: TRBD2; J gene: TRBJ2-3; V gene: TRBV5-8; CDR3 protein: CASSLILAGPTDTQYF; CDR3 DNA: TGTGCCAGCAGCTTGATACTAGCGGGACCCACAGATACGCAGTATTTT
CDR3 length: 14; clone size: NA; D gene: NA; J gene: TRBJ2-3; V gene: TRBV19; CDR3 protein: CASRDSQLTDTQYF; CDR3 DNA: TGTGCCAGTAGGGACAGCCAACTTACAGATACGCAGTATTTT
CDR3 length: 16; clone size: NA; D gene: NA; J gene: TRBJ1-6; V gene: TRBV5-6; CDR3 protein: CASSPGVGTYNSPLHF; CDR3 DNA: TGTGCCAGCAGCCCAGGGGTAGGCACTTATAATTCACCCCTCCACTTT